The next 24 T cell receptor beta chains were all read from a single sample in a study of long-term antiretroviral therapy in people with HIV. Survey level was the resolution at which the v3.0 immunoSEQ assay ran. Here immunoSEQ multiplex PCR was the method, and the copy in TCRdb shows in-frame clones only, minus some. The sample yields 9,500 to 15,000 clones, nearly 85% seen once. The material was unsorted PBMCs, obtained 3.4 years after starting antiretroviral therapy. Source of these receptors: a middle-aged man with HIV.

The CDR3 loop reads CSEERQPHYGYTF. The CDR3, as DNA: TGCAGCGAGGAGAGACAGCCACACTATGGCTACACCTTC. The gene calls are TRBV29-1 and TRBJ1-2, with D maybe TRBD1 (5 bases). Germline loops: CDR1 SQVTM, CDR2 ANQGSEA. The CDR3 has 13 amino acids. The germline V and J ends were trimmed by 7 bases and 3 bases, with 15 bases remaining between them.

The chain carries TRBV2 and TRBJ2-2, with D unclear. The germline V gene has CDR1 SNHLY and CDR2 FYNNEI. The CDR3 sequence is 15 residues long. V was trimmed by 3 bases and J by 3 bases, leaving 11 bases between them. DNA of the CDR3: TGTGCCAGCAGTGATCAGAATCGGGACACCGGGGAGCTGTTTTTT. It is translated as CASSDQNRDTGELFF.

The CDR3 DNA is TGTGCCAGCAGGGATCCCTCCGGACCGAGACTCGGTGGCTACACCTTC. It yields the protein CASRDPSGPRLGGYTF. The chain carries TRBV28 and TRBJ1-2; the D is unclear. This CDR3 spans 16 amino acids. CDR1 and CDR2 (germline): MDHEN, SYDVKM. Trimming took off 6 bases at V and 7 bases at J, with 24 bases between the two ends.

This CDR3 is CSAGQGRYTF. CDR3 DNA sequence: TGCAGCGCAGGACAGGGACGCTACACCTTC. V and J are TRBV29-1 and TRBJ1-2; the match to TRBD1 covers 8 bases. The CDR3 totals 10 residues. Germline V gives CDR1 SQVTM, CDR2 ANQGSEA. After removal of 7 bases from V and 9 bases from J, the junction contained 4 bases not matched to a gene. The entire variable domain, with the rest obtained from reference TRBV29-1 and TRBJ1-2, is as follows: SAVISQKPSRDICQRGTSLTIQCQVDSQVTMMFWYRQQPGQSLTLIATANQGSEATYESGFVIDKFPISRPNLTFSTLTVSNMSPEDSSIYLCSAGQGRYTFGSGTRLTVV.

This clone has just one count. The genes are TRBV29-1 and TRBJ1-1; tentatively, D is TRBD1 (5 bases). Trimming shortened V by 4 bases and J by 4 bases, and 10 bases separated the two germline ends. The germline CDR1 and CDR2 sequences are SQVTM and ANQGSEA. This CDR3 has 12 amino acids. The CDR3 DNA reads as TGCAGCGTTGGGGAGGGGAGCACTGAAGCTTTCTTT. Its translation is CSVGEGSTEAFF. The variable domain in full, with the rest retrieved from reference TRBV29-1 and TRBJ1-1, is SAVISQKPSRDICQRGTSLTIQCQVDSQVTMMFWYRQQPGQSLTLIATANQGSEATYESGFVIDKFPISRPNLTFSTLTVSNMSPEDSSIYLCSVGEGSTEAFFGQGTRLTVV.

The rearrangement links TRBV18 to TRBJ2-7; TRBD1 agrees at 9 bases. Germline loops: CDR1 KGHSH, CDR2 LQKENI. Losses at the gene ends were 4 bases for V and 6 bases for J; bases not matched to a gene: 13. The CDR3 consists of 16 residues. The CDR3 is CASSRPGPGQGGEQYF. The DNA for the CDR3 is TGTGCCAGCTCACGGCCGGGACCGGGACAGGGAGGCGAGCAGTACTTC.

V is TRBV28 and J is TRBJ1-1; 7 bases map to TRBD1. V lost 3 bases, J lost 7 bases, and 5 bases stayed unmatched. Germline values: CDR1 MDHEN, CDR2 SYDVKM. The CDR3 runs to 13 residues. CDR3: CASSFGQEIEAFF. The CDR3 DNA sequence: TGTGCCAGCAGTTTCGGACAGGAGATTGAAGCTTTCTTT.

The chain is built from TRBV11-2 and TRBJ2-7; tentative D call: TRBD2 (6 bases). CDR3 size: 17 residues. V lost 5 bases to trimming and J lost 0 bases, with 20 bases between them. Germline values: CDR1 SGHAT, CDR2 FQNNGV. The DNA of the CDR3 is TGTGCCAGCAGCCACCTGGCTGGTGGGCGGGGCTCCTACGAGCAGTACTTC. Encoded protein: CASSHLAGGRGSYEQYF.

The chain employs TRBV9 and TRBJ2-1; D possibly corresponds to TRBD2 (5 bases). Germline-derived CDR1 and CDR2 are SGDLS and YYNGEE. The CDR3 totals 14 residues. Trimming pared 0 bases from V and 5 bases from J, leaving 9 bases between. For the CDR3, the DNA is TGTGCCAGCAGCGTAGCGGGAAGAAACAATGAGCAGTTCTTC. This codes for CASSVAGRNNEQFF. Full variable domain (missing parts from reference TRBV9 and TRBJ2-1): DSGVTQTPKHLITATGQRVTLRCSPRSGDLSVYWYQQSLDQGLQFLIQYYNGEERAKGNILERFSAQQFPDLHSELNLSSLELGDSALYFCASSVAGRNNEQFFGPGTRLTVL.

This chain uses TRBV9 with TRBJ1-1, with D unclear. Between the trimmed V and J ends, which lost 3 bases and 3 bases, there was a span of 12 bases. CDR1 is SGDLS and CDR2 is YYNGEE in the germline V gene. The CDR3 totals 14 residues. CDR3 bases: TGTGCCAGCAGCGCCGGCGGAGTGGACACTGAAGCTTTCTTT. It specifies CASSAGGVDTEAFF. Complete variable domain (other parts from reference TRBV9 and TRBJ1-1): DSGVTQTPKHLITATGQRVTLRCSPRSGDLSVYWYQQSLDQGLQFLIQYYNGEERAKGNILERFSAQQFPDLHSELNLSSLELGDSALYFCASSAGGVDTEAFFGQGTRLTVV.

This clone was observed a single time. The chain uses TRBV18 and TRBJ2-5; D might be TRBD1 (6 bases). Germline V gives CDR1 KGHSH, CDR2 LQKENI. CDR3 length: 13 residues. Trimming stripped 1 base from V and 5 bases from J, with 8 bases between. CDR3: CASSPLGQETQYF. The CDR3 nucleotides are TGTGCCAGCTCACCACTAGGACAGGAGACCCAGTACTTC.

Written as DNA, the CDR3 is TGTGCCAGCAGCCCCCGGCTAGGAGAGAACACTGAAGCTTTCTTT. Protein sequence: CASSPRLGENTEAFF. The chain has TRBV9 and TRBJ1-1; D unclear. The CDR3 sequence is 15 residues long. Germline assignment: CDR1 SGDLS and CDR2 YYNGEE. V was shortened by 4 bases and J by 1 base, with 14 bases between the two germline ends. Together with reference TRBV9 and TRBJ1-1, the CDR3 gives the full variable domain: DSGVTQTPKHLITATGQRVTLRCSPRSGDLSVYWYQQSLDQGLQFLIQYYNGEERAKGNILERFSAQQFPDLHSELNLSSLELGDSALYFCASSPRLGENTEAFFGQGTRLTVV.

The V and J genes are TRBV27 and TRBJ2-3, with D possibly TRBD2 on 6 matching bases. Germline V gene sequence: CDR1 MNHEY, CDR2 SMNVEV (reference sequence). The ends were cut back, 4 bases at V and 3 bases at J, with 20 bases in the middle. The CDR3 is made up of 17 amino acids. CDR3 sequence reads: CASSWDFPNGLTDTQYF. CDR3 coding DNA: TGTGCCAGCAGTTGGGACTTCCCAAACGGGTTAACAGATACGCAGTATTTT.

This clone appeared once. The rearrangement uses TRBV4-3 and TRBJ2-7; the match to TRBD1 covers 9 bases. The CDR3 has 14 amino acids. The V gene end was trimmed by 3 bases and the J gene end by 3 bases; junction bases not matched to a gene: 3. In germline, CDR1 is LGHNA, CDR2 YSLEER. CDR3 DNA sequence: TGCGCCAGCAGCCAGCAGACAGGGGGCTACGAGCAGTACTTC. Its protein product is CASSQQTGGYEQYF.

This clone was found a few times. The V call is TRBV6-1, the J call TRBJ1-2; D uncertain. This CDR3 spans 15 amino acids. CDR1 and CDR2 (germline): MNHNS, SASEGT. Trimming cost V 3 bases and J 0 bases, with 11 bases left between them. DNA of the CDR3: TGTGCCAGCAGTGAGGCGGACGACCCTAACTATGGCTACACCTTC. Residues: CASSEADDPNYGYTF.

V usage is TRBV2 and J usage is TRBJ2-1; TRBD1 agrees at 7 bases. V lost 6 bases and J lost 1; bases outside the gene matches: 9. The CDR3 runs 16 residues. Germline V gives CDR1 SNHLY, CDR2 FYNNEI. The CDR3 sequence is CASSPDRMLSYNEQFF. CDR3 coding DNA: TGTGCCAGCAGCCCGGACAGGATGCTTTCCTACAATGAGCAGTTCTTC.

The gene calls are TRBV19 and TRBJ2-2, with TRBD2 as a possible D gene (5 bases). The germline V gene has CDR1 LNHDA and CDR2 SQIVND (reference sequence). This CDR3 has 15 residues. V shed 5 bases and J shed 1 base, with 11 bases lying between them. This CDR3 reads CASSEHGGNTGELFF. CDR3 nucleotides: TGTGCCAGTAGTGAACATGGAGGGAACACCGGGGAGCTGTTTTTT.

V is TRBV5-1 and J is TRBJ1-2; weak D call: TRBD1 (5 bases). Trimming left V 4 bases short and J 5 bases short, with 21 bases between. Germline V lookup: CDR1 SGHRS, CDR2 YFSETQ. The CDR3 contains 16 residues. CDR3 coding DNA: TGCGCCAGCAGCCCTACGGCGGACGGGACGTTGTATGGCTACACCTTC. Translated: CASSPTADGTLYGYTF.

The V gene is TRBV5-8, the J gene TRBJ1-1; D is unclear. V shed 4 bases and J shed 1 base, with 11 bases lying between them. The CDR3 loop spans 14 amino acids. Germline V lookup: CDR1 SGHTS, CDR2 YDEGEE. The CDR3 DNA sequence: TGTGCCAGCAGCCCGGCCCGTTGGAACACTGAAGCTTTCTTT. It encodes CASSPARWNTEAFF.

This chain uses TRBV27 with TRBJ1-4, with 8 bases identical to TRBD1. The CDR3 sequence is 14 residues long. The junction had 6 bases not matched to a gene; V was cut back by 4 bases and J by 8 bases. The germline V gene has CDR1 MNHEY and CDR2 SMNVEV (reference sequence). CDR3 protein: CASSSDRGREKLFF. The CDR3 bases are TGTGCCAGCAGTTCCGACAGGGGCAGGGAAAAACTGTTTTTT. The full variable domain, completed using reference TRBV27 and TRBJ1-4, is EAQVTQNPRYLITVTGKKLTVTCSQNMNHEYMSWYRQDPGLGLRQIYYSMNVEVTDKGDVPEGYKVSRKEKRNFPLILESPSPNQTSLYFCASSSDRGREKLFFGSGTQLSVL.

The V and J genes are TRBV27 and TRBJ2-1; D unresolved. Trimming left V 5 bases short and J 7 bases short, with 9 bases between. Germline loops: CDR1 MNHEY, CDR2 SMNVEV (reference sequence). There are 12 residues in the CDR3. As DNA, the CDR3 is TGTGCCAGCAGTAAGGGTTCTAATGAGCAGTTCTTC. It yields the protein CASSKGSNEQFF.

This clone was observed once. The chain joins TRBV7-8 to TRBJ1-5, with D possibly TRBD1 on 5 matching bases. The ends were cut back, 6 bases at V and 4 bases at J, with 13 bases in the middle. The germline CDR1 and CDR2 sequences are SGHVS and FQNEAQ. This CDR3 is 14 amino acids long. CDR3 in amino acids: CASSIRGRNQPQHF. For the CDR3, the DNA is TGTGCCAGCAGTATACGGGGGAGGAATCAGCCCCAGCATTTT. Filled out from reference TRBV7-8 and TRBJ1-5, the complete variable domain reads GAGVSQSPRYKVAKRGQDVALRCDPISGHVSLFWYQQALGQGPEFLTYFQNEAQLDKSGLPSDRFFAERPEGSVSTLKIQRTQQEDSAVYLCASSIRGRNQPQHFGDGTRLSIL.

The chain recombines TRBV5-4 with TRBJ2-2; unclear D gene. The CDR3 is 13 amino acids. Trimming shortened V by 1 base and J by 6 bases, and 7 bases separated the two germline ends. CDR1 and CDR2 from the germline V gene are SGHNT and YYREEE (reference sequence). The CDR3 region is CASSLNTAGELFF. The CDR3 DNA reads TGTGCCAGCAGCTTGAACACAGCCGGGGAGCTGTTTTTT.

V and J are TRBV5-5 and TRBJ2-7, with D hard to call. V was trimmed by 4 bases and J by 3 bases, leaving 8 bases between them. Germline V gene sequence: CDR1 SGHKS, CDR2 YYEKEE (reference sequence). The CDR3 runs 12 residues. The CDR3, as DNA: TGTGCCAGCAGCACGAGAGACTACGAGCAGTACTTC. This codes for CASSTRDYEQYF.